What follows are 24 T cell receptor beta chains derived from one specimen sequenced in a study of T cells in Graves' hyperthyroidism and ophthalmopathy. Amplification of TCR beta CDR3 regions used RNA as the template. The HTBI set primed first-round TCR CDR3 RT-PCR. TCRdb fed the multiplex PCR reads into MiXCR, producing one record per CDR3 protein. The sample has about 500,000 distinct CDR3 sequences, approximately 15% seen once. Sequenced sample: blood. Every receptor here comes from a woman younger than 35 with Graves' hyperthyroidism.

This clonotype was observed at least ten times. The rearrangement uses TRBV9 and TRBJ2-5; TRBD2 matches at 8 bases. The V segment lost 1 base and the J segment 5 bases; nucleotides outside the gene matches: 7. The length of the CDR3 is 15 residues. Germline V gives CDR1 SGDLS, CDR2 YYNGEE. CDR3 nucleotides: TGTGCCAGCAGCGTACGAAGCGGGAGAGGCGAGACCCAGTACTTC. Translation: CASSVRSGRGETQYF.

The chain links TRBV7-9 to TRBJ2-1; 7 bases are a match to TRBD2. V lost 5 bases and J lost 4; bases outside the gene matches: 11. The germline gives CDR1 SEHNR, CDR2 FQNEAQ (reference sequence). This CDR3 has 16 amino acids. The CDR3 loop reads CASSIPGGGRYNEQFF. The CDR3 DNA is TGTGCCAGCAGCATACCTGGCGGGGGTCGGTACAATGAGCAGTTCTTC.

As for this clonotype: One junction end disagrees with the germline gene, perhaps due to a read error. The rearrangement links TRBV5-8 to TRBJ2-7; 8 bases agree with TRBD2. The CDR3 totals 16 residues. The germline V gene encodes CDR1 SGHTS and CDR2 YDEGEE. The CDR3 spells CASSLPGTSTYHEQCF. CDR3 DNA: TGTGCCAGCAGCTTGCCCGGGACTAGTACTTATCACGAGCAGTGCTTC.

This clonotype has only a few counts. The CDR3 DNA is TGTGCCTGGACCAAGAGGCGGGACCCCTACGAGCAGTACTTC. Translated: CAWTKRRDPYEQYF. The V call is TRBV30, the J call TRBJ2-7; D may be TRBD2 (6 bases). CDR3 length: 14 amino acids. Trimming left V 4 bases short and J 2 bases short, with 15 bases between. The germline V gene encodes CDR1 GTSNPN and CDR2 SVGIG (reference sequence). Full variable domain (rest looked up from reference TRBV30 and TRBJ2-7): SQTIHQWPATLVQPVGSPLSLECTVEGTSNPNLYWYRQAAGRGLQLLFYSVGIGQISSEVPQNLSASRPQDRQFILSSKKLLLSDSGFYLCAWTKRRDPYEQYFGPGTRLTVT.

Only a few counts were recorded for this clonotype. The V gene is TRBV30, the J gene TRBJ1-5; TRBD1 is a possible D gene (6 bases). The CDR3 covers 14 residues. Germline loops: CDR1 GTSNPN, CDR2 SVGIG (reference sequence). V lost 2 bases to trimming and J lost 5 bases, with 13 bases between them. In DNA form, the CDR3 reads TGTGCCTGGAGTCAGGGGACCGGGGATCAGCCCCAGCATTTT. Its protein is CAWSQGTGDQPQHF.

This clonotype was counted ten times or more. This chain uses TRBV27 with TRBJ2-7; 9 nucleotides line up with TRBD2. The CDR3 length is 16 residues. V shed 5 bases and J 2 bases; nucleotides not matched to a gene: 10. Germline V gives CDR1 MNHEY, CDR2 SMNVEV (reference sequence). In DNA form, the CDR3 reads TGTGCCAGCAGTCCACTAGCCGCGGGAGGGCCCTACGAGCAGTACTTC. It translates to CASSPLAAGGPYEQYF.

The chain uses TRBV7-9 and TRBJ2-5; no reliable D call. Trimming left V 1 base short and J 5 bases short, with 14 bases between. The length of the CDR3 is 15 residues. Germline V gene lookup returns CDR1 SEHNR and CDR2 FQNEAQ (reference sequence). The chain's CDR3 is CASSLGTAGLETQYF. CDR3 sequence (DNA): TGTGCCAGCAGCTTAGGGACGGCAGGTTTGGAGACCCAGTACTTC.

The rearrangement joins TRBV2 to TRBJ2-5; 11 bases line up with TRBD2. The length of the CDR3 is 14 residues. Trimming removed 3 bases from V and 5 bases from J; junction bases left unmatched: 2. Germline V gene sequence: CDR1 SNHLY, CDR2 FYNNEI. The CDR3 DNA sequence: TGTGCCAGCAGTGAGGGACTAGCGGCGGAGACCCAGTACTTC. Translation gives CASSEGLAAETQYF.

This clonotype was counted between two and nine times. The genes are TRBV20-1 and TRBJ2-1, with D unclear. The CDR3 extends over 14 amino acids. Looked up from germline, CDR1 is DFQATT and CDR2 is SNEGSKA (reference sequence). Between the trimmed V and J ends, which lost 3 bases and 0 bases, there was a span of 9 bases. The CDR3 is CSASSRISYNEQFF. The DNA of the CDR3 is TGCAGTGCTAGTTCGCGGATCTCCTACAATGAGCAGTTCTTC.

In DNA form, the CDR3 reads TGTGCCAGCAGCCTGGGAAGTGCGGATGGCTACACCTTC. It yields the protein CASSLGSADGYTF. V gene TRBV7-8 combines with J gene TRBJ1-2, with D unresolved. This CDR3 region has 13 residues. Germline V gene data show CDR1 as SGHVS and CDR2 as FQNEAQ. The germline V and J ends were trimmed by 5 bases and 6 bases, with 13 bases remaining between them.

This clonotype was observed at least ten times. The genes are TRBV19 and TRBJ1-5; D not resolved. Deletions cut 6 bases from V and 7 bases from J, with 13 bases between. In germline, CDR1 is LNHDA, CDR2 SQIVND (reference sequence). This CDR3 contains 13 residues. In nucleotides, the CDR3 is TGTGCCAGTAGCCCGACATGGACCCAGCCCCAGCATTTT. Amino acid sequence: CASSPTWTQPQHF.

This chain joins TRBV3-1 and TRBJ1-1, with D perhaps matching TRBD1 (5 bases). The CDR3 has 17 residues. Per germline, CDR1 LGHDT and CDR2 YNNKEL (reference sequence). V was trimmed by 1 base and J by 0 bases, leaving 15 bases between them. Here the CDR3 reads CASSQGRVFKMNTEAFF. The CDR3 coding sequence is TGTGCCAGCAGCCAAGGCAGGGTCTTTAAAATGAACACTGAAGCTTTCTTT.

In this sample, this clonotype turned up many times. This chain uses TRBV11-1 with TRBJ2-3, with TRBD1 matching over 7 bases. J lost 2 bases, V lost 7 bases, and 15 bases had no gene match. The CDR3 covers 17 residues. Per the germline V gene, CDR1 is SGHAT and CDR2 is FQDESV (reference sequence). This CDR3 is CASTTRWTGGSTDTQYF. The CDR3 bases are TGTGCCAGCACCACCCGATGGACAGGAGGCTCCACAGATACGCAGTATTTT.

This clonotype came up many times. The rearrangement uses TRBV2 and TRBJ2-1; 7 bases line up with TRBD2. The junction had 5 bases not matched to a gene; V was cut back by 4 bases and J by 2 bases. Looked up from germline, CDR1 is SNHLY and CDR2 is FYNNEI. The CDR3 is made up of 15 amino acids. CDR3 amino acids: CASSVGSGAYNEQFF. CDR3 DNA sequence: TGTGCCAGCAGTGTAGGCAGCGGGGCCTACAATGAGCAGTTCTTC.

The V gene is TRBV28, the J gene TRBJ2-3; 7 nucleotides agree with TRBD2. The CDR3 extends over 16 amino acids. J was trimmed by 5 bases and V by 3 bases; bases with no gene match: 11. Germline V gene sequence: CDR1 MDHEN, CDR2 SYDVKM. CDR3 coding DNA: TGTGCCAGCAGTTTGCATATTGCGGGAGAAGAAGATACGCAGTATTTT. This encodes CASSLHIAGEEDTQYF.

Many counts were recorded for this clonotype. The chain links TRBV30 to TRBJ2-1, with D maybe TRBD2 (7 bases). Germline V CDR1 and CDR2: GTSNPN, SVGIG (reference sequence). This CDR3 contains 13 residues. Trimming removed 3 bases from V and 2 bases from J, with 8 bases in between. CDR3 coding DNA: TGTGCCTGGAGAGGGGGGGCCTACAATGAGCAGTTCTTC. Its translation is CAWRGGAYNEQFF. The full variable domain, rest sourced from reference TRBV30 and TRBJ2-1, is SQTIHQWPATLVQPVGSPLSLECTVEGTSNPNLYWYRQAAGRGLQLLFYSVGIGQISSEVPQNLSASRPQDRQFILSSKKLLLSDSGFYLCAWRGGAYNEQFFGPGTRLTVL.

In this sample, this clonotype turned up a few times. The chain employs TRBV28 and TRBJ2-3, with D perhaps matching TRBD2 (7 bases). With 4 bases removed from V and 3 bases from J, the gap between germline ends came to 17 bases. The CDR3 consists of 16 residues. Germline loops: CDR1 MDHEN, CDR2 SYDVKM. In DNA, the CDR3 is TGTGCCAGCAGTTCCCCGTGGGAGGGGGGTACAGATACGCAGTATTTT. It codes for CASSSPWEGGTDTQYF.

This clonotype came up a few times. Being one base from a much bigger clone, this may be a read error. The chain couples TRBV2 to TRBJ1-3; no definite D call. The length of the CDR3 is 13 residues. CDR1 is SNHLY, CDR2 FYNNEI, per germline. DNA for the CDR3: TGTGCCAGCAGTGGAGTCTCTGGAGACACCATATATTTT. It translates to CASSGVSGDTIYF.

The gene calls are TRBV3-1 and TRBJ2-2; no clear D. Per the germline V gene, CDR1 is LGHDT and CDR2 is YNNKEL (reference sequence). The CDR3 spans 13 residues. V gave up 4 bases and J gave up 5 bases, with 8 bases separating them. The CDR3 loop reads CASSPPVTGELFF. CDR3 DNA: TGTGCCAGCAGCCCTCCGGTAACCGGGGAGCTGTTTTTT.

This clonotype was counted many times. The V gene is TRBV4-1, the J gene TRBJ2-7; D may be TRBD2 (6 bases). This CDR3 spans 15 amino acids. The V end lost 1 base, the J end lost 1 base, and 11 bases lay between the germline ends. Germline CDR1 reads MGHRA; CDR2 reads YSYEKL. CDR3 sequence: CASSQAWDSSYEQYV. Here the CDR3 DNA reads TGCGCCAGCAGCCAAGCTTGGGACTCTTCCTACGAGCAGTACGTC.

In its sample, this clonotype was seen a few times. The genes are TRBV5-1 and TRBJ2-5, with D tentatively TRBD1 (6 bases). Germline CDR1 SGHRS, CDR2 YFSETQ. V was trimmed by 3 bases and J by 5 bases, leaving 14 bases between them. The CDR3 contains 14 residues. The DNA for the CDR3 is TGCGCCAGCAGCTCCTCAGACAGGTGGGAGACCCAGTACTTC. This gives the protein CASSSSDRWETQYF.

This clonotype was seen repeatedly, ten times or more. V gene TRBV24-1 combines with J gene TRBJ2-5; TRBD2 might be the D (6 bases). CDR3 length: 13 amino acids. V gave up 7 bases and J gave up 4 bases, with 12 bases separating them. Germline CDR1 and CDR2: KGHDR and SFDVKD. The CDR3 DNA is TGTGCCACCAGCTCATCCGGGGGAGAGACCCAGTACTTC. It is translated as CATSSSGGETQYF.

The chain uses TRBV6-2 or TRBV6-3 and TRBJ2-7, with 10 bases fitting TRBD1. Germline V lookup: CDR1 MNHEY, CDR2 SVGEGT. Losses at the gene ends were 6 bases for V and 7 bases for J; bases not matched to a gene: 12. The length of the CDR3 is 15 residues. This CDR3 is CASSLYDRGLWEQYF. The CDR3 DNA follows: TGTGCCAGCAGCCTTTATGACAGGGGGCTTTGGGAGCAGTACTTC.

This clonotype was found many times. The chain uses TRBV7-3 and TRBJ2-2; no clear D gene. Germline V gene lookup returns CDR1 SGHTA and CDR2 FQGTGA. V was shortened by 5 bases and J by 5 bases, with 9 bases between the two germline ends. The length of the CDR3 is 13 residues. The CDR3 loop reads CASSQDRTGELFF. CDR3 in DNA: TGTGCCAGCAGCCAAGACCGGACCGGGGAGCTGTTTTTT.